This TCR beta chain was sequenced during a study of technical replicates of blood from a few donors. Assay used: immunoSEQ multiplex PCR; TCRdb lists only in-frame clones, some missing. The profile shows about 84,000 clones, roughly 98% of them singletons. The CDR3 is 16 amino acids. Per the germline V gene, CDR1 is SEHNR and CDR2 is FQNEAQ (reference sequence). V shed 0 bases and J 3 bases; nucleotides not matched to a gene: 4. The sequenced material came from T cells isolated from PBMCs. This chain joins TRBV7-9 and TRBJ2-5; TRBD1 agrees at 10 bases. The clonotype was recovered from a human donor in good health. This chain's CDR3 is CASSLAQGQGKETQYF. The CDR3 bases are TGTGCCAGCAGCTTAGCGCAGGGACAGGGGAAAGAGACCCAGTACTTC.